The 8 T cell receptor beta chains in this list originate from one sample, sequenced in a study of T cells in Graves' hyperthyroidism and ophthalmopathy (dated by TCRdb to about 2019). Libraries were prepared through multiplex PCR. Instrument on record: Illumina HiSeq 2000. The TCR beta CDR3 regions were amplified from RNA transcripts. For the first round of RT-PCR on the TCR CDR3, the HTBI primer set was used together with the Qiagen OneStep RT-PCR kit. TCRdb applied fastp at Q25 and MiXCR to the public reads, then kept only in-frame beta chains. Duplicate CDR3 protein sequences are folded into a single record with the most common DNA and genes. The sample records 90,000 to 120,000 distinct CDR3 sequences, about 16% of which are singletons. Of the sample, about 40% falls within the top ten clones. Sequencing input: blood. These receptors originate from a woman between 45 and 60 years old with Graves' hyperthyroidism.

There are many counts of this clonotype. The V and J genes are TRBV10-3 and TRBJ2-1; TRBD2 matches 12 bases. Germline CDR1 and CDR2: ENHRY and SYGVKD. J lost 4 bases, V lost 4 bases, and 2 bases had no gene match. This CDR3 is built from 15 residues. The CDR3 region is CAISATSGGYNEQFF. The CDR3 DNA follows: TGTGCCATCAGTGCGACTAGCGGGGGATACAATGAGCAGTTCTTC.

This clonotype has at least ten counts. The CDR3 bases are TGTGCCAGCAGTTTAGACCCGGGACAGGGAAACATTCAGTACTTC. As protein: CASSLDPGQGNIQYF. The chain is built from TRBV28 and TRBJ2-4, with 9 bases aligning to TRBD1. The CDR3 loop spans 15 amino acids. Germline trimming cut 2 bases from V and 6 bases from J; bases unmatched to any gene: 5. Germline CDR1 is MDHEN and CDR2 is SYDVKM.

This clonotype was observed many times. V gene TRBV20-1 combines with J gene TRBJ2-1; TRBD2 aligns across 11 bases. Germline V lookup: CDR1 DFQATT, CDR2 SNEGSKA (reference sequence). This CDR3 is 13 amino acids long. CDR3 nucleotide sequence: TGCAGCCCTGGACTAGCGGGCAACAATGAGCAGTTCTTC. As protein: CSPGLAGNNEQFF.

This clonotype was observed many times. The chain combines TRBV5-1 with TRBJ2-3, with 7 bases that match TRBD1. The V segment lost 4 bases and the J segment 3 bases; nucleotides outside the gene matches: 5. Germline V gene data show CDR1 as SGHRS and CDR2 as YFSETQ. This CDR3 has 14 amino acids. The CDR3 DNA reads as TGCGCCAGCAGCCCGGGACAGAAGACAGATACGCAGTATTTT. Its protein is CASSPGQKTDTQYF.

There are many counts of this clonotype. The chain has TRBV12-5 and TRBJ2-1, with 8 bases fitting TRBD2. After removal of 3 bases from V and 13 bases from J, the junction contained 5 bases not matched to a gene. This CDR3 has 12 residues. The germline V gene encodes CDR1 LGHNT and CDR2 FRNRAP. The CDR3 loop reads CASGFTGGPQFF. Here the CDR3 DNA reads TGTGCTAGTGGTTTTACGGGAGGGCCCCAGTTCTTC.

This clonotype was observed many times. The V call is TRBV30, the J call TRBJ1-3; a weak D match, TRBD1 (6 bases). This CDR3 has 15 amino acids. Germline V lookup: CDR1 GTSNPN, CDR2 SVGIG (reference sequence). V was cut by 0 bases and J by 2 bases, with 11 bases left in between. The CDR3 DNA sequence: TGTGCCTGGAGTGTCGGGGGCCCAGCTGGAAACACCATATATTTT. The encoded protein is CAWSVGGPAGNTIYF.

The chain carries TRBV28 and TRBJ1-5, with 7 bases aligning to TRBD1. This CDR3 comprises 16 residues. The germline gives CDR1 MDHEN, CDR2 SYDVKM. V shed 6 bases and J 0 bases; nucleotides not matched to a gene: 8. Here the CDR3 reads CASRDRNYHSNQPQHF. The DNA for the CDR3 is TGTGCCAGCAGGGACAGGAACTACCATAGCAATCAGCCCCAGCATTTT. The whole variable domain, remainder taken from reference TRBV28 and TRBJ1-5, is DVKVTQSSRYLVKRTGEKVFLECVQDMDHENMFWYRQDPGLGLRLIYFSYDVKMKEKGDIPEGYSVSREKKERFSLILESASTNQTSMYLCASRDRNYHSNQPQHFGDGTRLSIL.

With regard to this clonotype: This could be a read error, since a much larger clone is one nucleotide away. The chain couples TRBV20-1 to TRBJ1-5; D possibly corresponds to TRBD1 (6 bases). CDR1 and CDR2 (germline): DFQATT, SNEGSKA (reference sequence). The CDR3 runs 14 residues. V was pared by 6 bases and J by 3 bases, with 15 bases between. CDR3 sequence: CSAATGYNNQPQHF. Here the CDR3 DNA reads TGCAGTGCCGCGACAGGATATAACAATCAGCCCCAGCATTTT.